The 2 T cell receptor beta chains below were found in one sample sequenced in a study of T-cell reconstitution after alpha-beta-depleted transplantation in children. A library of TCRbeta sequences, prepared with unique molecular identifiers, was generated. MiXCR, run by TCRdb on the PCR reads, gives a single entry per CDR3 protein. The sample includes hundreds of thousands of distinct CDR3 sequences, approximately 13% seen only once; the top ten take around 6.1%. The sequences come from PBMCs from the stem cell graft donor, collected from the stem cell graft. These receptors were taken from a human donor who donated a stem cell graft to a child with combined immunodeficiency.

This clonotype was seen at least ten times. This chain joins TRBV7-2 and TRBJ1-6, with 9 bases aligning to TRBD1. CDR3 length: 16 residues. V dropped 6 bases and J dropped 8; count of bases not matched to a gene: 11. Germline CDR1 SGHTA, CDR2 FQGNSA. CDR3: CASSSQGARNDSPLHF. CDR3 in DNA: TGTGCCAGCAGTTCACAGGGGGCGCGTAATGATTCACCCCTCCACTTT.

This clonotype has a handful of counts. J is TRBJ2-3 and V is TRBV24-1, with D tentatively TRBD1 (6 bases). V was cut by 10 bases and J by 0 bases, with 10 bases left in between. This CDR3 comprises 13 residues. Germline V lookup: CDR1 KGHDR, CDR2 SFDVKD. The CDR3 here is CATGHPSTDTQYF. The CDR3 nucleotides read TGTGCCACGGGACATCCTAGCACAGATACGCAGTATTTT.